This record covers a single T cell receptor (beta chain). It has no known antigen specificity. The entry originates in a study of CXCR3-negative and CXCR3-positive naive CD8 T cells (dated by TCRdb to 2018 to 2020). Turning to the overall study: In total, some 140 million TRB reads were obtained, which works out to roughly 1.5 +/- 0.3 million reads per library. Diversity and physicochemical repertoire analyses were performed on 11 donors pooled from two independent experiments. TRBV-TRBJ cluster analysis included naive subsets from five or six donors and memory cells from 3 donors. Summary of the overall study and its limitations: Because CXCR3 expression was partially decreased after cryopreservation, freshly isolated PBMCs were used for most assays. Compared with CXCR3-negative naive cells, CXCR3-positive naive cells had TRB CDR3s with higher hydrophobicity (lower Kidera factor 4), lower energy, and higher strength and volume indices. Comparably high repertoire diversity was found in both naive subsets, whereas much lower repertoire diversity was found in memory CD8+ T cells. TRBV-TRBJ usage was similar between naive CXCR3-negative and CXCR3-positive cells from the same donor, while memory cells showed distinct patterns. Because surface CD5, which is linked to self-reactivity in mice, was comparable between the naive subsets, TCR interaction strength was also inferred from the physicochemical properties of TRB CDR3s.

Instrument on record: NextSeq 550. The Human TCR Profiling Kit (MiLaboratory) was used to prepare UMI-labeled 5' RACE TRB cDNA libraries. The full amount of extracted RNA was used for cDNA synthesis, and the full amount of resulting cDNA was used for PCR amplification. Libraries were prepared in parallel using an identical number of PCR cycles. Per the original workflow: About 57,000 +/- 9,900 unique UMI-labeled TRB cDNA molecules per library were extracted with MIGEC and MiXCR, with at least two reads per UMI required. An average of around 40,000 +/- 10,000 functional in-frame TRB CDR3 nucleotide clonotypes without stop codons was found per library. After downsampling to 5000 UMI-labeled TRB molecules per sample, diversity metrics such as normalized Shannon-Wiener and Chao1 were calculated in VDJtools. For the central five CDR3 residues, VDJtools calculated physicochemical properties weighted by clonotype size, namely interaction energy, strength, volume and Kidera factor 4. TCRdb reprocessed the raw reads; every CDR3 protein sequence is a single record, and DNA is not supplied. The V and J calls were determined by TCRdb, not by the authors. The sample's table covers more than 50,000 distinct CDR3 sequences. The ten largest clonotypes hold about 1.4% of the sample.

For every CD8+ T cell subset, approximately 300,000 cells were flow-sorted straight into RLT lysis buffer, and each subset was sorted in triplicate. To keep memory contaminants out, a stringent definition of naive CD8+ T cells was applied: CD45RO-CCR7+CD27+CD95-. Peripheral blood mononuclear cells were isolated from buffy coats by standard density gradient centrifugation. Naive CXCR3-negative and CXCR3-positive CD8+ T cells were flow-sorted on a FACSAria III. Total RNA was extracted from sorted cells with an RNeasy Mini Kit. Taken from the germline V gene, the CDR1 and CDR2 loops are SQVTM and ANQGSEA. The CDR3 sequence holds 14 residues, the cysteine and phenylalanine included. The DNA is not on file.

The sample comprised naive CXCR3- CD8+ T cells from blood. The sample's cell subset or site label, in plain terms: CD45RO-CCR7+CD27+CD95- naive CD8+ T cells lacking CXCR3 (TNR3-). Here the chain combines TRBV29-1 and TRBJ2-2; the D gene TCRdb calls, TRBD1, cannot be checked with no DNA. The TCR was taken from a human donor in good health. Some clones in this sample may be carry-over from other donors' samples. The CDR3 here reads CSVETGFYTGELFF.